Presented here are 2 T cell receptor beta chains from one specimen sequenced in a study of blood T cell repertoires in COVID-19. The table came from immunoSEQ multiplex PCR; TCRdb's copy has only in-frame clones and leaves some out. The profile covers roughly 170,000 clones, with over 60% appearing a single time and approximately 26% taken by the ten largest. Sequencing input: peripheral blood. The receptors stem from a woman in her 70s with acute or convalescent COVID-19.

This clone was recorded a few times. The chain uses TRBV6-5 and TRBJ2-7; 7 positions agree with TRBD1. The CDR3 runs to 15 residues. V lost 2 bases, J lost 2 bases, and 6 bases stayed unmatched. CDR1 and CDR2 (germline): MNHEY, SVGAGI. The CDR3 loop reads CASSYNRQGTYEQYF. The CDR3 DNA reads TGTGCCAGCAGTTACAACCGACAGGGTACCTACGAGCAGTACTTC.

The V and J genes are TRBV19 and TRBJ1-5; perhaps TRBD1 as D (5 bases). The CDR3 loop spans 16 amino acids. Germline CDR1 reads LNHDA; CDR2 reads SQIVND (reference sequence). V was clipped by 5 bases and J by 2 bases, with 16 bases between them. CDR3: CASSLAGSAGNQPQHF. The CDR3 DNA reads as TGTGCCAGTAGTCTGGCAGGGTCGGCGGGCAATCAGCCCCAGCATTTT.